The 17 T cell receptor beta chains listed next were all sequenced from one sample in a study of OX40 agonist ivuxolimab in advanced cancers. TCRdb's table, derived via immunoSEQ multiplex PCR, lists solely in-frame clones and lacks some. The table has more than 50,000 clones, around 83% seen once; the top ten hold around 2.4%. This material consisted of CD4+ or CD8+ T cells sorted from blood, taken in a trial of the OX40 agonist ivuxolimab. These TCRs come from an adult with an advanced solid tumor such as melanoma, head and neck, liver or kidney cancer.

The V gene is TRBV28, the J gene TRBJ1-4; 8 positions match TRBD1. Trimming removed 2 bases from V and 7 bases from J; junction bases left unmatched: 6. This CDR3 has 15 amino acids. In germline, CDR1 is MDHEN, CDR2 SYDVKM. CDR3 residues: CASSLGRRGPEKLFF. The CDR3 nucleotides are TGTGCCAGCAGTTTAGGTCGCAGGGGGCCTGAAAAACTGTTTTTT.

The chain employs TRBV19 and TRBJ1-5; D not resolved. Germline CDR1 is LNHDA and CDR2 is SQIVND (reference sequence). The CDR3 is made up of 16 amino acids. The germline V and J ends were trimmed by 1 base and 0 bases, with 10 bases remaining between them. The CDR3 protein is CASSIAGSTSNQPQHF. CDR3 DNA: TGTGCCAGTAGTATAGCTGGGTCAACTAGCAATCAGCCCCAGCATTTT.

The CDR3, as DNA: TGTGCCAGTAGTATTTTGGAATCCGCCTCCTATGGCTACACCTTC. Translated: CASSILESASYGYTF. The rearrangement joins TRBV19 to TRBJ1-2; D call uncertain. V was shortened by 3 bases and J by 4 bases, with 15 bases between the two germline ends. The CDR3 is 15 amino acids. Germline CDR1 LNHDA, CDR2 SQIVND (reference sequence).

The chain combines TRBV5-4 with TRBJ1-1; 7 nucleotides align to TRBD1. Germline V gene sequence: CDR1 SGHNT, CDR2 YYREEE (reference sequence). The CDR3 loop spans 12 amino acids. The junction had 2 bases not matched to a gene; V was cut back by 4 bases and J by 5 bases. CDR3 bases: TGTGCCAGCAGCCGGGACAGTACTGAAGCTTTCTTT. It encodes CASSRDSTEAFF.

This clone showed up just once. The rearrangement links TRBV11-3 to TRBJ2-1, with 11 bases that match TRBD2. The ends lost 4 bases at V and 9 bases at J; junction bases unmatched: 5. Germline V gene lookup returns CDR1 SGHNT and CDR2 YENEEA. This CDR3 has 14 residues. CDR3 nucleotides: TGTGCCAGCAGCTCGGCTAGCGGGGGGCTTGAGCAGTTCTTC. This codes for CASSSASGGLEQFF.

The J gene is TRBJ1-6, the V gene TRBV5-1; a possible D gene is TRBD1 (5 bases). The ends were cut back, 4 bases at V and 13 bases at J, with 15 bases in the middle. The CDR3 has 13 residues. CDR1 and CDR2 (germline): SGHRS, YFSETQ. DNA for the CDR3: TGCGCCAGCAGCACGGACGGGGGTTCCCCCCTCCACTTT. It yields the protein CASSTDGGSPLHF. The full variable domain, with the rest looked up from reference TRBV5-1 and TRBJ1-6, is KAGVTQTPRYLIKTRGQQVTLSCSPISGHRSVSWYQQTPGQGLQFLFEYFSETQRNKGNFPGRFSGRQFSNSRSEMNVSTLELGDSALYLCASSTDGGSPLHFGNGTRLTVT.

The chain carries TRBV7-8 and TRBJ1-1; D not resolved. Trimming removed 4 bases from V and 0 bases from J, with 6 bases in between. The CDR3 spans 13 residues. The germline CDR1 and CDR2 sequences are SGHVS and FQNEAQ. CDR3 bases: TGTGCCAGCAGCTCGGGCCTGAACACTGAAGCTTTCTTT. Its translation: CASSSGLNTEAFF.

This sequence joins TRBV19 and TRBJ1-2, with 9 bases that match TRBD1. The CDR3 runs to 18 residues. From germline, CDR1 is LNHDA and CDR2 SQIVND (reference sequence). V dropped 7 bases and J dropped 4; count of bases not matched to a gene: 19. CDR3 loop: CASNPSGGDRVKVYGYTF. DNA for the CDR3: TGTGCCAGTAACCCATCAGGTGGGGACAGGGTTAAGGTCTATGGCTACACCTTC.

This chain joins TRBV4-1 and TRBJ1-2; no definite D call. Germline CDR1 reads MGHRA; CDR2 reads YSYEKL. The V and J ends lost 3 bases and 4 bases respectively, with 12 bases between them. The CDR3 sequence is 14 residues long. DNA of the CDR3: TGCGCCAGCAGCCAGGAACCCGGGCCCTATGGCTACACCTTC. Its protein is CASSQEPGPYGYTF.

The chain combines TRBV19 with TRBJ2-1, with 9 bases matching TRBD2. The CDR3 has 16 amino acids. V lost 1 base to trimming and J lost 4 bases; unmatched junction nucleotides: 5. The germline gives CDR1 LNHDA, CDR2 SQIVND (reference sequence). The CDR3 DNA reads TGTGCCAGTAGTATAGGGAGGCTAGCGGGGTACAATGAGCAGTTCTTC. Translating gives CASSIGRLAGYNEQFF.

The CDR3 here is CASSTGKVDQPQHF. The CDR3 coding sequence is TGTGCCAGTAGCACAGGGAAGGTGGATCAGCCCCAGCATTTT. The gene calls are TRBV19 and TRBJ1-5, with D perhaps matching TRBD1 (6 bases). V was clipped by 6 bases and J by 5 bases, with 14 bases between them. CDR3 length: 14 residues. The germline V gene encodes CDR1 LNHDA and CDR2 SQIVND (reference sequence).

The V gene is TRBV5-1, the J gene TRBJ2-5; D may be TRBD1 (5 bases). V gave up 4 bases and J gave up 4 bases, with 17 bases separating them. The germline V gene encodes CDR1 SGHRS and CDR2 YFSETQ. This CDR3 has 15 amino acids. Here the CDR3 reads CASSGAPGLGETQYF. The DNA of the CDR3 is TGCGCCAGCAGCGGGGCCCCCGGGCTAGGAGAGACCCAGTACTTC.

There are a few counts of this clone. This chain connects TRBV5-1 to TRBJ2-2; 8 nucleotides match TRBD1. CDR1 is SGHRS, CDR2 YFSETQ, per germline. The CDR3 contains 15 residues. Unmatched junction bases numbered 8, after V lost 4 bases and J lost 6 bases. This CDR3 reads CASSSVQGAAGELFF. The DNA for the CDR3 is TGCGCCAGCAGCAGTGTGCAGGGGGCAGCCGGGGAGCTGTTTTTT.

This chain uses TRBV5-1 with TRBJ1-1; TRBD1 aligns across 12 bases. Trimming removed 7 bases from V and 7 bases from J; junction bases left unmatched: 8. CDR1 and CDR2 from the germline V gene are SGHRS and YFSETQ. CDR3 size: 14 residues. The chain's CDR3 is CASGTGTGGNEAFF. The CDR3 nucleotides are TGCGCCAGCGGTACCGGGACAGGGGGCAATGAAGCTTTCTTT.

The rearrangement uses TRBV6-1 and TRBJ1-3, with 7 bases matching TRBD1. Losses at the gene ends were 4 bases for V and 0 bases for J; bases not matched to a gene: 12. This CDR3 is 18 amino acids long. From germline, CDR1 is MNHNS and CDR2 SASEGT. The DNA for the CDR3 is TGTGCCAGCAGTGCTACCTCCCAGGGGGGAAGCTCTGGAAACACCATATATTTT. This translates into CASSATSQGGSSGNTIYF.

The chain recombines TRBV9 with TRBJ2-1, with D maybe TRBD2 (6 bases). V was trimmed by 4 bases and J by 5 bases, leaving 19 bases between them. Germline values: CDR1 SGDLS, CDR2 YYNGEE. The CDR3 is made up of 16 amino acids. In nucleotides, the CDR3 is TGTGCCAGCAGCCCCCTTGGAGGGGTCACACACAATGAGCAGTTCTTC. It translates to CASSPLGGVTHNEQFF.

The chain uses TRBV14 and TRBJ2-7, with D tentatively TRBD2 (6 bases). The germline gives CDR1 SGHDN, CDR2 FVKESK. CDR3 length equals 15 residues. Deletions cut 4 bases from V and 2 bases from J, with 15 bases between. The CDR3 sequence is CASSPLGRTPYEQYF. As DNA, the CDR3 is TGTGCCAGCAGCCCCCTTGGGAGGACCCCCTACGAGCAGTACTTC.